The TCR beta chain described here comes from a study of T-cell reconstitution after alpha-beta-depleted transplantation in children. Unique molecular identifiers were used in preparing the TCRbeta library. TCRdb reprocessed the PCR reads via MiXCR and lists one record per CDR3 protein. The sample holds over 200,000 distinct CDR3 sequences, 8.5% to 10% seen once. This clonotype was recorded many times. The length of the CDR3 is 14 residues. CDR1 ENHRY and CDR2 SYGVKD come from the germline V gene. V was pared by 7 bases and J by 1 base, with 11 bases between. The receptor was derived from a human donor who donated a stem cell graft to a child with acute lymphoblastic leukemia. The V call is TRBV10-3, the J call TRBJ1-5; D unclear. Here the sequenced sample was PBMCs from the stem cell graft donor, taken from the stem cell graft. The CDR3 loop is CAINDPGSNQPQHF. The CDR3 DNA sequence: TGTGCCATCAATGACCCGGGGAGCAATCAGCCCCAGCATTTT.